These 18 T cell receptor beta chains were sequenced from one sample in a study of response to subunit inactivated influenza vaccine. Using its own MiXCR run on the RT-PCR reads, TCRdb lists one record per CDR3 protein. Of hundreds of thousands of distinct CDR3 sequences listed, roughly 22% are singletons. This sample comprised PBMCs from blood, obtained 21 months after vaccination. All receptors derive from a man between 50 and 75 years old who received an inactivated influenza vaccine.

The chain joins TRBV29-1 to TRBJ2-7; tentatively, D is TRBD2 (6 bases). The germline gives CDR1 SQVTM, CDR2 ANQGSEA. The CDR3 contains 12 residues. The V end lost 6 bases, the J end lost 4 bases, and 13 bases lay between the germline ends. CDR3 DNA sequence: TGCAGCGTACGGGACTCCCAATACGAGCAGTACTTC. Its translation: CSVRDSQYEQYF.

The chain recombines TRBV20-1 with TRBJ2-3, with 11 bases aligning to TRBD2. The CDR3 totals 15 residues. In germline, CDR1 is DFQATT, CDR2 SNEGSKA (reference sequence). V shed 6 bases, J shed 6 bases, and the junction held 11 bases outside the gene matches. Written as DNA, the CDR3 is TGCAGTGCCACAAAACTAGCGGGGGTCCACGATACGCAGTATTTT. Translated, it gives CSATKLAGVHDTQYF.

J is TRBJ2-1 and V is TRBV20-1, with 14 positions matching TRBD2. Losses at the gene ends were 3 bases for V and 7 bases for J; bases not matched to a gene: 5. CDR1 DFQATT and CDR2 SNEGSKA come from the germline V gene (reference sequence). This CDR3 comprises 15 residues. CDR3 sequence: CSARTSGGAGNEQFF. The CDR3, as DNA: TGCAGTGCTAGGACTAGCGGGGGGGCCGGTAATGAGCAGTTCTTC.

This clonotype was counted a few times. The chain joins TRBV6-5 to TRBJ1-1; D is unclear. Trimming took off 0 bases at V and 3 bases at J, with 17 bases between the two ends. The CDR3 sequence is 17 residues long. Germline-derived CDR1 and CDR2 are MNHEY and SVGAGI. Written as DNA, the CDR3 is TGTGCCAGCAGTTACTCGATCAAGGAAGGATGGTACACTGAAGCTTTCTTT. Translation: CASSYSIKEGWYTEAFF.

Many counts were recorded for this clonotype. This chain connects TRBV27 to TRBJ1-5; D gene ambiguous. Trimming cost V 2 bases and J 7 bases, with 12 bases left between them. CDR3 size: 14 residues. Germline V gene sequence: CDR1 MNHEY, CDR2 SMNVEV (reference sequence). The CDR3 bases are TGTGCCAGCAGTTTAACGGGCGAAGGGCAGCCCCAGCATTTT. Its protein is CASSLTGEGQPQHF.

This rearrangement joins TRBV18 to TRBJ1-6; TRBD1 matches 8 bases. Germline V gene lookup returns CDR1 KGHSH and CDR2 LQKENI. CDR3 length: 15 amino acids. V lost 3 bases to trimming and J lost 5 bases; unmatched junction nucleotides: 3. DNA of the CDR3: TGTGCCAGCTCACCGGTGACAGGGGATAATTCACCCCTCCACTTT. Residues: CASSPVTGDNSPLHF.

This sequence joins TRBV7-2 and TRBJ1-4, with D perhaps TRBD1 (6 bases). CDR3 size: 16 residues. V lost 1 base and J 0 bases, leaving 9 bases between the germline ends. Germline V gives CDR1 SGHTA, CDR2 FQGNSA. The CDR3 region is CASSLVWTATNEKLFF. The CDR3 DNA is TGTGCCAGCAGCTTAGTTTGGACAGCAACTAATGAAAAACTGTTTTTT.

This clonotype was seen more than once but under ten times. The V call is TRBV20-1, the J call TRBJ1-4; tentatively, D is TRBD1 (5 bases). The length of the CDR3 is 14 residues. V lost 5 bases, J lost 4 bases, and 14 bases lay in between. Germline lookup yields CDR1 DFQATT and CDR2 SNEGSKA (reference sequence). CDR3 coding DNA: TGCAGTGCTGGACGACAGCCCGATAATGAAAAACTGTTTTTT. Translation: CSAGRQPDNEKLFF.

The table lists this clonotype with a few counts. The chain carries TRBV20-1 and TRBJ2-3, with unresolved D. The CDR3 runs 18 residues. In germline, CDR1 is DFQATT, CDR2 SNEGSKA (reference sequence). Trimming took off 1 base at V and 0 bases at J, with 20 bases between the two ends. CDR3 in DNA: TGCAGTGCTAGAGGCCAGACGTCAGTTGTCGATAGCACAGATACGCAGTATTTT. It codes for CSARGQTSVVDSTDTQYF.

The rearrangement links TRBV7-8 to TRBJ2-2; 9 bases match TRBD2. The V segment lost 5 bases and the J segment 4 bases; nucleotides outside the gene matches: 5. The CDR3 has 15 amino acids. In germline, CDR1 is SGHVS, CDR2 FQNEAQ. The CDR3 is CASSANSGGTGELFF. CDR3 DNA: TGTGCCAGCAGCGCAAATAGCGGGGGCACCGGGGAGCTGTTTTTT.

V is TRBV20-1 and J is TRBJ2-7; D uncertain. The CDR3 loop spans 12 amino acids. The germline V gene encodes CDR1 DFQATT and CDR2 SNEGSKA (reference sequence). Trimming stripped 6 bases from V and 7 bases from J, with 16 bases between. CDR3 sequence: CSAMNGWREQYF. CDR3 in DNA: TGCAGTGCCATGAACGGATGGCGGGAGCAGTACTTC.

This clonotype was seen a few times. The CDR3 reads CASSYLAGANTGELFF. The CDR3, as DNA: TGTGCCAGCAGTTATCTAGCGGGGGCTAACACCGGGGAGCTGTTTTTT. The chain joins TRBV6-5 to TRBJ2-2, with 10 bases that match TRBD2. The CDR3 sequence is 16 residues long. Germline V gene data show CDR1 as MNHEY and CDR2 as SVGAGI. V lost 3 bases and J lost 2; bases outside the gene matches: 3.

The chain employs TRBV20-1 and TRBJ2-7, with 9 nucleotides matching TRBD2. Germline lookup yields CDR1 DFQATT and CDR2 SNEGSKA (reference sequence). V was clipped by 1 base and J by 6 bases; unmatched bases: 16. This CDR3 contains 17 residues. The CDR3 is CSARAGGSGGVKVEQYF. The CDR3 nucleotides are TGCAGTGCTAGAGCCGGGGGTAGCGGGGGTGTGAAAGTCGAGCAGTACTTC.

The chain recombines TRBV10-3 with TRBJ2-7, with 7 positions matching TRBD2. J lost 2 bases, V lost 0 bases, and 7 bases had no gene match. CDR3 length: 16 residues. Germline V gives CDR1 ENHRY, CDR2 SYGVKD. The CDR3 DNA is TGTGCCATCAGTGAGTCGGGTCGGGGGGATGCCTACGAGCAGTACTTC. Residues: CAISESGRGDAYEQYF.

J is TRBJ1-2 and V is TRBV4-3; 7 bases match TRBD1. This CDR3 comprises 16 residues. The V and J ends lost 2 bases and 5 bases, in that order; junction bases with no gene match: 11. The V gene's germline CDR1 is LGHNA and CDR2 YSLEER. The CDR3 region is CASSQSGQAGLYGYTF. Here the CDR3 DNA reads TGCGCCAGCAGCCAATCAGGACAGGCTGGACTTTATGGCTACACCTTC.

This clonotype appeared a few times. The chain has TRBV9 and TRBJ2-1, with D possibly being TRBD2 (7 bases). With 2 bases removed from V and 1 base from J, the gap between germline ends came to 10 bases. CDR1 and CDR2 from the germline V gene are SGDLS and YYNGEE. There are 15 residues in the CDR3. The CDR3 spells CASSVGGGSYNEQFF. Here the CDR3 DNA reads TGTGCCAGCAGCGTGGGAGGGGGGTCCTACAATGAGCAGTTCTTC.

This clonotype has just a few counts. The chain couples TRBV14 to TRBJ2-5; D remains ambiguous. CDR1 and CDR2 (germline): SGHDN, FVKESK. V was pared by 4 bases and J by 7 bases, with 16 bases between. The CDR3 runs to 14 residues. The CDR3 reads CASSRGDPMGTQYF. The CDR3 DNA reads as TGTGCCAGCAGCCGAGGAGATCCCATGGGGACCCAGTACTTC. Variable domain in full (rest from reference TRBV14 and TRBJ2-5): EAGVTQFPSHSVIEKGQTVTLRCDPISGHDNLYWYRRVMGKEIKFLLHFVKESKQDESGMPNNRFLAERTGGTYSTLKVQPAELEDSGVYFCASSRGDPMGTQYFGPGTRLLVL.

This clonotype was counted between two and nine times. V gene TRBV12-3 or TRBV12-4 combines with J gene TRBJ1-2, with D uncertain. CDR3 length: 13 residues. The germline V and J ends were trimmed by 5 bases and 8 bases, with 15 bases remaining between them. This CDR3 reads CASSPREVGGYTF. The CDR3 coding sequence is TGTGCCAGCAGTCCGAGGGAGGTGGGGGGCTACACCTTC.